This T cell receptor (beta chain) was sequenced during a study of blood T cell repertoires in COVID-19. Whole-study context: Acute and convalescent COVID-19 samples came from the United States, Italy and Spain. PBMCs, B-cell-depleted T cells, or T cells provided the cDNA or gDNA that made up the material.

Original methodology: Estimation of nucleated cell counts was performed using reference gene primer amplification. Clones were read by immunoSEQ multiplex PCR, and TCRdb kept only the in-frame ones, dropping some. The V and J calls and clone size come from that table; D and trimming were worked out from the DNA. The table includes some 250,000 clones, less than 85% detected once. CDR3 length: 15 residues. The V end lost 3 bases, the J end lost 3 bases, and 13 bases lay between the germline ends. Germline CDR1 is KGHDR and CDR2 is SFDVKD. Material for sequencing was peripheral blood. The chain is built from TRBV24-1 and TRBJ1-2; D remains ambiguous. This sequence originates from a woman in her late teens or twenties with acute or convalescent COVID-19. CDR3 DNA sequence: TGTGCCACCAGTGATCCACACAGTTCCCACTATGGCTACACCTTC. Encoded protein: CATSDPHSSHYGYTF.